These 5 T cell receptor beta chains share one sample of origin, sequenced in a study of CD8+ T cells in alopecia areata. RNA was isolated and reverse transcribed to cDNA, the sequencing template. TCRdb's table, derived via immunoSEQ multiplex PCR, lists solely in-frame clones and lacks some. The sample records about 270,000 clones, about 62% being singletons. Sample treatment: oral pan-JAK inhibitor, 5-10 mg twice daily. The sample here was CD4+ T cells sorted from blood, taken around week 54, from a patient treated with tofacitinib. The source is a human donor with alopecia areata.

The chain recombines TRBV4-1 with TRBJ2-7; tentative D call: TRBD2 (6 bases). This CDR3 contains 14 residues. Trimming removed 0 bases from V and 6 bases from J, with 12 bases in between. Germline V gene lookup returns CDR1 MGHRA and CDR2 YSYEKL. CDR3 residues: CASSQEGLNGEQYF. CDR3 sequence (DNA): TGCGCCAGCAGCCAAGAGGGACTTAACGGCGAGCAGTACTTC.

This clone turned up a few times. The CDR3, as DNA: TGTGCCATCAGTGAGTCCGGGGGCAATCAGCCCCAGCATTTT. Its translation is CAISESGGNQPQHF. This chain connects TRBV10-3 to TRBJ1-5; D ambiguous. The length of the CDR3 is 14 residues. Germline CDR1 reads ENHRY; CDR2 reads SYGVKD. Trimming stripped 0 bases from V and 2 bases from J, with 5 bases between.

The CDR3 DNA reads TGTGCCAGCACACAAGACGGCTACACAGATACGCAGTATTTT. Its translation: CASTQDGYTDTQYF. This sequence joins TRBV6-5 and TRBJ2-3; D is undetermined. This CDR3 region has 14 residues. The ends were cut back, 7 bases at V and 2 bases at J, with 13 bases in the middle. Germline lookup yields CDR1 MNHEY and CDR2 SVGAGI.

This clone was observed a few times. V is TRBV5-1 and J is TRBJ1-1; weak D call: TRBD1 (5 bases). The CDR3 is made up of 15 amino acids. From germline, CDR1 is SGHRS and CDR2 YFSETQ. V lost 4 bases and J lost 3, with 16 bases in between. CDR3 region: CASSQEGRGDTEAFF. CDR3 sequence (DNA): TGCGCCAGCAGCCAGGAGGGCCGGGGGGACACTGAAGCTTTCTTT.

This clone was observed a handful of times. This chain uses TRBV7-9 with TRBJ1-1, with no clear D. The length of the CDR3 is 13 residues. V was shortened by 5 bases and J by 3 bases, with 10 bases between the two germline ends. The germline V gene has CDR1 SEHNR and CDR2 FQNEAQ (reference sequence). The CDR3 DNA is TGTGCCAGCAGCGAGTTTATGGACACTGAAGCTTTCTTT. Amino acid sequence: CASSEFMDTEAFF.